Listed below are T cell receptor beta chains from one sample, sequenced in a study of chemoradiotherapy in HPV16-positive cancers. TCRdb's table, derived via immunoSEQ multiplex PCR, lists solely in-frame clones and lacks some. The repertoire holds tens of thousands of clones, with approximately 90% as singletons. Sample: blood, taken from a patient who underwent chemoradiotherapy. Receptor source: a human donor with HPV-associated anogenital cancer. The CDR3 runs from the conserved cysteine through the conserved F or W. The D gene is left open where the match is weak. Size is stated for part of the rows, as once, few or many counts, or as a class when the clone is expanded.

J,D,V,size,CDR3,DNA
TRBJ1-5,TRBD1,TRBV30,.,CAWSTQLDRGVQPQHF,TGTGCCTGGAGTACCCAGCTAGACAGGGGGGTTCAGCCCCAGCATTTT
TRBJ1-2,.,TRBV11-2,.,CASSLDQAGSGLGYTF,TGTGCCAGCAGCTTAGATCAAGCGGGATCCGGGCTAGGCTACACCTTC
TRBJ1-2,.,TRBV6-1,.,CASSEVQGSGYTF,TGTGCCAGCAGTGAAGTACAGGGATCTGGCTACACCTTC
TRBJ1-2,.,TRBV19,.,CASSISSAYGYTF,TGTGCCAGTAGTATCTCGTCAGCATATGGCTACACCTTC
TRBJ1-6,.,TRBV30,.,CAWSVLVGQGSSPLHF,TGTGCCTGGAGTGTACTGGTCGGGCAGGGAAGTTCACCCCTCCACTTT
TRBJ2-6,TRBD1,TRBV19,.,CASTGTGGRSGANVLTF,TGTGCCAGTACTGGGACAGGGGGCAGGTCTGGGGCCAACGTCCTGACTTTC
TRBJ2-3,TRBD2,TRBV5-1,.,CASSSLAGDTDTQYF,TGCGCCAGCAGCTCACTAGCGGGGGACACAGATACGCAGTATTTT
TRBJ1-4,.,TRBV6-1,.,CASTRMGGEKLFF,TGTGCCAGCACCCGAATGGGAGGTGAAAAACTGTTTTTT
TRBJ2-1,TRBD2,TRBV7-2,.,CASSLGRVGLAGNEQFF,TGTGCCAGCAGCCTCGGACGGGTGGGACTAGCGGGAAATGAGCAGTTCTTC
TRBJ1-6,.,TRBV14,few,CASSPLQSSPLHF,TGTGCCAGCAGCCCCCTACAGAGCTCACCCCTCCACTTT
TRBJ1-1,.,TRBV27,.,CASSLSSTINTEAFF,TGTGCCAGCAGTTTATCCAGTACTATAAACACTGAAGCTTTCTTT
TRBJ1-1,.,TRBV29-1,.,CSVERNTEAFF,TGCAGCGTTGAAAGGAACACTGAAGCTTTCTTT
TRBJ1-1,.,TRBV30,.,CACTFYTEAFF,TGTGCCTGTACCTTTTACACTGAAGCTTTCTTT
TRBJ1-1,.,TRBV29-1,few,CSATENTEAFF,TGCAGCGCTACAGAGAACACTGAAGCTTTCTTT
TRBJ1-1,.,TRBV19,.,CASERRTEAFF,TGTGCCAGTGAAAGGCGCACTGAAGCTTTCTTT
TRBJ2-1,TRBD2,TRBV7-6,.,CASSLNGPVAGGGEQFF,TGTGCCAGCAGCTTAAACGGACCCGTAGCGGGGGGCGGGGAGCAGTTCTTC
TRBJ1-6,TRBD1,TRBV27,.,CASSLSMTGWNSPLHF,TGTGCCAGCAGTTTATCGATGACAGGGTGGAATTCACCCCTCCACTTT
TRBJ1-1,.,TRBV4-2,.,CASSQATGTVMNTEAFF,TGTGCCAGCAGCCAAGCTACCGGGACGGTCATGAACACTGAAGCTTTCTTT
TRBJ1-1,.,TRBV19,.,CASRPPSGLNTEAFF,TGTGCCAGTAGACCTCCCTCAGGGCTGAACACTGAAGCTTTCTTT
TRBJ2-7,TRBD2,TRBV30,few,CAWSVPRQRGSEQYF,TGTGCCTGGAGTGTCCCCCGGCAGCGGGGATCCGAGCAGTACTTC